The 12 T cell receptor beta chains in this list originate from one sample, sequenced in a study of blood T cell repertoires in COVID-19. The assay was immunoSEQ multiplex PCR, and TCRdb's table has in-frame clones only and misses some. The sample has 210,000 or so clones; more than 85% are singletons. The sequenced sample was peripheral blood. These receptors came from a man aged 40-50 years with active or convalescent COVID-19.

The chain couples TRBV5-1 to TRBJ2-2; 9 bases align to TRBD1. This CDR3 spans 16 amino acids. With V trimmed by 2 bases and J by 1 base, 3 bases remained unmatched. From germline, CDR1 is SGHRS and CDR2 YFSETQ. As DNA, the CDR3 is TGCGCCAGCAGCTTACCGGGACAGGGGAACACCGGGGAGCTGTTTTTT. Translating gives CASSLPGQGNTGELFF.

The gene calls are TRBV11-2 and TRBJ1-1; D is unclear. V lost 5 bases, J lost 2 bases, and 12 bases lay in between. Germline V gives CDR1 SGHAT, CDR2 FQNNGV. The CDR3 spans 14 residues. The CDR3 DNA is TGTGCCAGCAGCCGCTACGGAGGTAACACTGAAGCTTTCTTT. This sequence encodes CASSRYGGNTEAFF.

V and J are TRBV3-1 (or the pseudogene TRBV3-2) and TRBJ2-7, with D unclear. Germline V lookup: CDR1 LGHDT, CDR2 YNNKEL (reference sequence). The CDR3 is 14 amino acids. The V end was cut by 1 base, the J end by 0 bases, with 7 bases between. The CDR3 DNA sequence: TGTGCCAGCAGCCAAGTTCCCAGCTCCTACGAGCAGTACTTC. Translating it yields CASSQVPSSYEQYF.

The CDR3 nucleotides are TGCGCCAGCAGCCAGAGAAGTAGCGGGGAAACGGGGGAGCAGTTCTTC. Its protein product is CASSQRSSGETGEQFF. J is TRBJ2-1 and V is TRBV4-1, with 8 bases identical to TRBD2. The CDR3 extends over 16 amino acids. The germline V gene encodes CDR1 MGHRA and CDR2 YSYEKL. V was pared by 3 bases and J by 10 bases, with 14 bases of the junction left unmatched.

The chain employs TRBV9 and TRBJ2-1; 11 nucleotides align to TRBD2. The junction had 6 bases not matched to a gene; V was cut back by 0 bases and J by 7 bases. This CDR3 region has 16 residues. Germline CDR1 SGDLS, CDR2 YYNGEE. The CDR3 reads CASSVGPSGGQNEQFF. The CDR3 coding sequence is TGTGCCAGCAGCGTAGGGCCTAGCGGGGGGCAAAATGAGCAGTTCTTC.

This clone has just one count. The chain uses TRBV6-5 and TRBJ2-5, with D possibly TRBD2 on 5 matching bases. V lost 5 bases and J lost 6, with 16 bases in between. The length of the CDR3 is 14 residues. CDR1 is MNHEY and CDR2 is SVGAGI in the germline V gene. The CDR3 loop is CASSLQVAGKTQYF. CDR3 in DNA: TGTGCCAGCAGTCTGCAGGTTGCCGGGAAGACCCAGTACTTC.

The V call is TRBV30, the J call TRBJ1-6, with 10 bases fitting TRBD1. Germline V gives CDR1 GTSNPN, CDR2 SVGIG (reference sequence). V shed 5 bases and J 7 bases; nucleotides not matched to a gene: 2. The CDR3 spans 13 residues. CDR3 bases: TGTGCCTGGGACAGGGGGCGGAATTCACCCCTCCACTTT. As protein: CAWDRGRNSPLHF.

The chain recombines TRBV3-1 (or the pseudogene TRBV3-2) with TRBJ1-2; maybe TRBD1 (6 bases). This CDR3 is 15 amino acids long. With 6 bases removed from V and 4 bases from J, the gap between germline ends came to 18 bases. Germline V gene sequence: CDR1 LGHDT, CDR2 YNNKEL (reference sequence). CDR3 DNA: TGTGCCAGCAGTCGAGAGGGACACCGGCTCTATGGCTACACCTTC. Its translation: CASSREGHRLYGYTF.

The rearrangement uses TRBV27 and TRBJ1-3, with TRBD1 matching over 9 bases. Germline CDR1 MNHEY, CDR2 SMNVEV (reference sequence). The CDR3 consists of 18 residues. J was trimmed by 0 bases and V by 3 bases; bases with no gene match: 9. The CDR3 reads CASSFYPGQGRSGNTIYF. CDR3 nucleotides: TGTGCCAGCAGTTTCTATCCGGGACAGGGCCGCTCTGGAAACACCATATATTTT.

Written as DNA, the CDR3 is TGTGCCAGCACCCGTCTCGACTTGCCCTTAGCCAAAAACATTCAGTACTTC. Encoded protein: CASTRLDLPLAKNIQYF. The gene calls are TRBV5-6 and TRBJ2-4; no definite D call. The CDR3 loop spans 17 amino acids. Trimming removed 6 bases at V and 0 bases at J, with 19 bases between. CDR1 is SGHDT and CDR2 is YYEEEE in the germline V gene.

This chain connects TRBV13 to TRBJ2-2; perhaps TRBD2 as D (6 bases). Germline CDR1 PRHDT, CDR2 FYEKMQ (reference sequence). V lost 0 bases to trimming and J lost 4 bases, with 9 bases between them. The CDR3 contains 15 residues. The CDR3 DNA is TGTGCCAGCAGCTTAGGCGGGAGTCGCACCGGGGAGCTGTTTTTT. The encoded protein is CASSLGGSRTGELFF.

The rearrangement links TRBV10-2 to TRBJ1-6; weak D call: TRBD1 (6 bases). The ends were cut back, 6 bases at V and 6 bases at J, with 12 bases in the middle. The CDR3 spans 14 residues. The germline gives CDR1 WSHSY, CDR2 SAAADI. The CDR3 coding sequence is TGCGCCAGCAGGGAACAGGGTTCTAATTCACCCCTCCACTTT. As protein: CASREQGSNSPLHF.